This T cell receptor beta chain is drawn from a study of early T cells in non-severe SARS-CoV-2 infection. Germline-derived CDR1 and CDR2 are ENHRY and SYGVKD. The J segment lost 2 bases and the V segment lost 8 bases, leaving 8 bases of the junction unmatched. There are 14 residues in the CDR3. This clonotype turned up a few times. TCRdb re-called the 5' RACE reads with MiXCR, one entry per CDR3 protein. The table has roughly 41,000 distinct CDR3 sequences, roughly 6% seen once. This chain links TRBV10-3 with TRBJ2-7, with TRBD1 matching over 8 bases. What was sequenced was whole blood. The clonotype originates from an adult who was a healthcare worker with PCR-confirmed SARS-CoV-2 infection or an uninfected control (not recorded which). CDR3 region: CAIRRQGPTYEQYF. CDR3 bases: TGTGCCATCCGACGACAGGGGCCGACCTACGAGCAGTACTTC.